This T cell receptor (beta chain) was sequenced during a study of identical twins. A universal primer site came from template switching; cDNA carried unique molecular identifiers. One entry per CDR3 protein results from TCRdb running MiXCR on the 5' RACE reads. The sample consists of 1.5 million to 2 million distinct CDR3 sequences, 25% to 35% of them appearing once. This CDR3 spans 15 amino acids. Losses at the gene ends were 5 bases for V and 1 base for J; bases not matched to a gene: 7. V is TRBV12-3 or TRBV12-4 and J is TRBJ2-5; TRBD1 matches at 7 bases. This clonotype was sampled from a newborn girl in good health. The sample consisted of cord blood. This CDR3 is CASSGSGTAQETQYF. DNA of the CDR3: TGTGCCAGCAGTGGATCCGGGACAGCCCAAGAGACCCAGTACTTC.